This T cell receptor beta chain was recovered during a study of T cell clones after liver transplantation. The repertoire was sequenced with immunoSEQ multiplex PCR; TCRdb's copy has only in-frame clones and lacks some. This table holds roughly 67,000 clones, approximately 92% found once. V was clipped by 6 bases and J by 10 bases, with 21 bases between them. From germline, CDR1 is MDHEN and CDR2 SYDVKM. The CDR3 has 14 amino acids. The chain couples TRBV28 to TRBJ1-1; D is perhaps TRBD1 (6 bases). This specimen consisted of CD4+ T cells from blood, obtained about 27 months after liver transplant. The clonotype comes from a human patient who received a liver transplant. Some T cells may be graft donor cells. CDR3 bases: TGTGCCAGCAGGAAACAGGGAGCCCCCGAGGGAGCTTTCTTT. Its protein product is CASRKQGAPEGAFF.